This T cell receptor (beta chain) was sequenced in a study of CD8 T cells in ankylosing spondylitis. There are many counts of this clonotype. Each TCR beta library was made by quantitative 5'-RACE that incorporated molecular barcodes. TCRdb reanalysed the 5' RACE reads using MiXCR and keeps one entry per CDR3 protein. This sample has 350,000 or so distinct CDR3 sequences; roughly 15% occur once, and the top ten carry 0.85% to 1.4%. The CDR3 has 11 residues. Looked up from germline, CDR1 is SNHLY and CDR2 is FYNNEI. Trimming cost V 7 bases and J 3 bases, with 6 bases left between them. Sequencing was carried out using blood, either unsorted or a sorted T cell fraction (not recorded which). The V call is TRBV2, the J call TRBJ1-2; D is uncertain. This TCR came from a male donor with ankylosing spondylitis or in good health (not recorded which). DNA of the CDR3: TGTGCCAGCAAACCCTACTATGGCTACACCTTC. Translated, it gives CASKPYYGYTF.